Listed here are 5 T cell receptor beta chains from one sample, sequenced in a study of response to subunit inactivated influenza vaccine. A single record per CDR3 protein comes from TCRdb applying MiXCR to the RT-PCR reads. The sample yields some 160,000 distinct CDR3 sequences, roughly a tenth seen once. The specimen comprised non-naive T cells sorted from PBMCs, sampled 45 days after vaccination. The receptors come from a man aged 50 to 59 who received an inactivated influenza vaccine.

This clonotype was counted at least ten times. V gene TRBV27 combines with J gene TRBJ2-7, with unresolved D. The V and J ends lost 5 bases and 3 bases respectively, with 14 bases between them. The CDR3 length is 14 residues. The germline gives CDR1 MNHEY, CDR2 SMNVEV (reference sequence). CDR3 residues: CASSDFGRDYEQYF. In DNA form, the CDR3 reads TGTGCCAGCAGTGACTTCGGTAGGGACTACGAGCAGTACTTC.

The rearrangement links TRBV9 to TRBJ2-2; D is undetermined. The V end was cut by 3 bases, the J end by 4 bases, with 13 bases between. Per germline, CDR1 SGDLS and CDR2 YYNGEE. The CDR3 extends over 15 amino acids. The CDR3 nucleotides read TGTGCCAGCAGCGCTGACCAGCTTACCACCGGGGAGCTGTTTTTT. It translates to CASSADQLTTGELFF.

The V call is TRBV20-1, the J call TRBJ2-3; D may be TRBD1 or TRBD2 (6 bases each). The CDR3 is made up of 16 amino acids. CDR1 DFQATT and CDR2 SNEGSKA come from the germline V gene (reference sequence). V dropped 1 base and J dropped 1 base, with 15 bases sitting between them. The CDR3 coding sequence is TGCAGTGCTAGAGGGGGGGCGTTTTCGCGCACAGATACGCAGTATTTT. This codes for CSARGGAFSRTDTQYF.

This clonotype was picked up a small number of times. This chain links TRBV10-3 with TRBJ2-1; TRBD2 matches at 10 bases. The CDR3 is 14 amino acids. Per the germline V gene, CDR1 is ENHRY and CDR2 is SYGVKD. V was pared by 6 bases and J by 5 bases, with 4 bases of the junction left unmatched. The CDR3 region is CAISTSGVNNEQFF. CDR3 DNA: TGTGCCATCAGCACTAGCGGGGTAAACAATGAGCAGTTCTTC.

The rearrangement uses TRBV29-1 and TRBJ2-1; D perhaps matches TRBD1 (6 bases). The germline V gene encodes CDR1 SQVTM and CDR2 ANQGSEA. Trimming cost V 4 bases and J 4 bases, with 14 bases left between them. This CDR3 has 14 residues. CDR3 sequence: CSVVQGFLYNEQFF. The CDR3 DNA reads TGCAGCGTTGTACAGGGTTTCCTATACAATGAGCAGTTCTTC.